Below, 27 T cell receptor beta chains from the same sample are listed, as sequenced in a study of shared clonotypes between healthy human individuals. TCRdb's copy holds only in-frame clones and misses some; the assay was immunoSEQ multiplex PCR. The sample yields 500,000 to 650,000 clones, roughly 72% seen once. Source material: PBMCs. All receptors come from a woman aged 40 to 49 in good health. Some clones in this sample may be carry-over from other donors' samples.

Concerning this clone itself: In the same sample, other DNA sequences code for this CDR3. V and J are TRBV30 and TRBJ2-7; possible D gene TRBD2, 7 bases. The CDR3 has 16 amino acids. CDR1 and CDR2 from the germline V gene are GTSNPN and SVGIG (reference sequence). The ends were cut back, 2 bases at V and 2 bases at J, with 19 bases in the middle. CDR3 amino acids: CAWSPGGRPPPYEQYF. The CDR3 nucleotides read TGTGCCTGGAGTCCGGGGGGCCGACCTCCCCCCTACGAGCAGTACTTC. The whole variable domain, filled in from reference TRBV30 and TRBJ2-7, reads SQTIHQWPATLVQPVGSPLSLECTVEGTSNPNLYWYRQAAGRGLQLLFYSVGIGQISSEVPQNLSASRPQDRQFILSSKKLLLSDSGFYLCAWSPGGRPPPYEQYFGPGTRLTVT.

About this clone: This likely stems from a read error, as it lies one base from a far larger clone. Other DNA sequences of this sample code for an identical CDR3. The chain recombines TRBV18 with TRBJ2-2; the D gene could be TRBD1 or TRBD2 (5 bases each). CDR1 and CDR2 from the germline V gene are KGHSH and LQKENI. The length of the CDR3 is 16 residues. V lost 3 bases and J 3 bases, leaving 14 bases between the germline ends. CDR3 DNA sequence: TGTGCCAGCTCACCGCAGGGAGCTCGGGACACCGGGGAGCTGTTTTTT. Encoded protein: CASSPQGARDTGELFF.

This chain links TRBV11-2 with TRBJ2-1, with a weak D call TRBD2 (6 bases). The length of the CDR3 is 15 residues. CDR1 SGHAT and CDR2 FQNNGV come from the germline V gene. Trimming cost V 5 bases and J 5 bases, with 16 bases left between them. Written as DNA, the CDR3 is TGTGCCAGCAGCCTTGCGGGACCAGTCCACAATGAGCAGTTCTTC. Protein product: CASSLAGPVHNEQFF.

The rearrangement uses TRBV12-5 and TRBJ1-5; TRBD1 matches at 7 bases. The CDR3 consists of 13 residues. V gave up 6 bases and J gave up 3 bases; unmatched junction bases: 2. The V gene's germline CDR1 is LGHNT and CDR2 FRNRAP. The CDR3 bases are TGTGCTAGTGGGACAGGGCCCAATCAGCCCCAGCATTTT. Residues: CASGTGPNQPQHF.

The genes are TRBV5-4 and TRBJ2-5, with D tentatively TRBD1 (8 bases). The CDR3 loop spans 15 amino acids. V lost 3 bases and J 4 bases, leaving 16 bases between the germline ends. Germline V gene sequence: CDR1 SGHNT, CDR2 YYREEE (reference sequence). CDR3 region: CASSSGQGGRETQYF. For the CDR3, the DNA is TGTGCCAGCAGCTCCGGACAGGGAGGGAGAGAGACCCAGTACTTC.

This clone occurred once. In the same sample, other DNA sequences code for this CDR3. V is TRBV28 and J is TRBJ1-2; D might be TRBD1 (5 bases). The V gene's germline CDR1 is MDHEN and CDR2 SYDVKM. V was shortened by 2 bases and J by 8 bases, with 9 bases between the two germline ends. This CDR3 spans 12 amino acids. The CDR3 sequence: CASSLRGYGYTF. CDR3 DNA sequence: TGTGCCAGCAGTTTAAGGGGCTACGGCTACACCTTC.

As concerns this clone: The sample contains more than one DNA sequence encoding this CDR3. This chain joins TRBV5-4 and TRBJ2-3; D gene ambiguous. Trimming removed 0 bases at V and 3 bases at J, with 2 bases between. Germline V lookup: CDR1 SGHNT, CDR2 YYREEE (reference sequence). The CDR3 spans 12 residues. CDR3 amino acids: CASSLVTDTQYF. The CDR3 DNA reads TGTGCCAGCAGCTTGGTTACAGATACGCAGTATTTT.

About this clone itself: This likely reflects a read error, since a far larger clone is one base away. As the CDR3 is not closed by the conserved phenylalanine or tryptophan, this likely results from a read error. The chain couples TRBV29-1 to TRBJ1-2; no reliable D call. This CDR3 has 13 amino acids. Germline CDR1 reads SQVTM; CDR2 reads ANQGSEA. The germline V and J ends were trimmed by 7 bases and 0 bases, with 12 bases remaining between them. CDR3 sequence: CSAYRQTNYGYTL. The CDR3, as DNA: TGCAGCGCATACAGACAAACTAACTATGGCTACACCCTC.

This rearrangement joins TRBV30 to TRBJ2-3, with 8 bases identical to TRBD1. With V trimmed by 8 bases and J by 5 bases, 9 bases remained unmatched. The CDR3 consists of 13 residues. CDR1 is GTSNPN and CDR2 is SVGIG in the germline V gene (reference sequence). The CDR3: CALRTGTLDTQYF. CDR3 nucleotides: TGTGCCCTCCGGACAGGGACACTAGATACGCAGTATTTT.

This chain uses TRBV29-1 with TRBJ2-3, with TRBD2 matching over 8 bases. The V gene end was trimmed by 0 bases and the J gene end by 1 base; junction bases not matched to a gene: 3. Looked up from germline, CDR1 is SQVTM and CDR2 is ANQGSEA. CDR3 length: 15 residues. The CDR3 bases are TGCAGCGTTGAAGAAGCGGGAGCAGGCACAGATACGCAGTATTTT. It codes for CSVEEAGAGTDTQYF.

This chain joins TRBV5-1 and TRBJ2-7; maybe TRBD2 (6 bases). The V gene lost 4 bases and the J gene lost 2 bases, with 13 bases spanning the gap. There are 14 residues in the CDR3. Germline V gene data show CDR1 as SGHRS and CDR2 as YFSETQ. The chain's CDR3 is CASSTRDGPYEQYF. As DNA, the CDR3 is TGCGCCAGCAGCACGCGGGACGGTCCCTACGAGCAGTACTTC. The full variable domain, rest sourced from reference TRBV5-1 and TRBJ2-7, is KAGVTQTPRYLIKTRGQQVTLSCSPISGHRSVSWYQQTPGQGLQFLFEYFSETQRNKGNFPGRFSGRQFSNSRSEMNVSTLELGDSALYLCASSTRDGPYEQYFGPGTRLTVT.

The chain is built from TRBV11-2 and TRBJ2-7, with TRBD1 as a possible D gene (5 bases). Germline V CDR1 and CDR2: SGHAT, FQNNGV. With 3 bases removed from V and 4 bases from J, the gap between germline ends came to 10 bases. The CDR3 is made up of 13 amino acids. For the CDR3, the DNA is TGTGCCAGCAGCTTTACCAGGGTATACGAGCAGTACTTC. Its protein product is CASSFTRVYEQYF.

The chain is built from TRBV5-1 and TRBJ2-1, with 12 bases lining up with TRBD2. This CDR3 is 15 amino acids long. The V gene's germline CDR1 is SGHRS and CDR2 YFSETQ. The ends lost 4 bases at V and 8 bases at J; junction bases unmatched: 7. This CDR3 reads CASSPLTSGSDEQFF. The CDR3 DNA reads TGCGCCAGCAGCCCTTTGACTAGCGGGAGTGATGAGCAGTTCTTC. Combining the CDR3 with reference TRBV5-1 and TRBJ2-1 gives the whole variable domain KAGVTQTPRYLIKTRGQQVTLSCSPISGHRSVSWYQQTPGQGLQFLFEYFSETQRNKGNFPGRFSGRQFSNSRSEMNVSTLELGDSALYLCASSPLTSGSDEQFFGPGTRLTVL.

This clone was counted a few times. The chain carries TRBV19 and TRBJ2-7; a weak D match, TRBD1 (5 bases). Between the trimmed V and J ends, which lost 6 bases and 0 bases, there was a span of 12 bases. From germline, CDR1 is LNHDA and CDR2 SQIVND (reference sequence). The CDR3 has 14 amino acids. CDR3 nucleotide sequence: TGTGCCAGTAGCGACAGCCCCAACTCCTACGAGCAGTACTTC. This codes for CASSDSPNSYEQYF. Drawing the rest from reference TRBV19 and TRBJ2-7, the complete variable domain is DGGITQSPKYLFRKEGQNVTLSCEQNLNHDAMYWYRQDPGQGLRLIYYSQIVNDFQKGDIAEGYSVSREKKESFPLTVTSAQKNPTAFYLCASSDSPNSYEQYFGPGTRLTVT.

There are many counts of this clone. The chain has TRBV11-3 and TRBJ1-2; D is unresolved. V was cut by 5 bases and J by 4 bases, with 23 bases left in between. Germline V gene data show CDR1 as SGHNT and CDR2 as YENEEA. The CDR3 runs to 17 residues. CDR3 protein: CASSHLPPPSSGYGYTF. In nucleotides, the CDR3 is TGTGCCAGCAGCCATTTACCCCCTCCCTCTTCAGGCTATGGCTACACCTTC.

This rearrangement joins TRBV30 to TRBJ1-2; no reliable D call. CDR3 size: 12 residues. Germline V CDR1 and CDR2: GTSNPN, SVGIG (reference sequence). Trimming pared 4 bases from V and 4 bases from J, leaving 10 bases between. The CDR3: CAWNSVFYGYTF. CDR3 sequence (DNA): TGTGCCTGGAACAGCGTATTCTATGGCTACACCTTC. The variable domain in full, with the rest retrieved from reference TRBV30 and TRBJ1-2, is SQTIHQWPATLVQPVGSPLSLECTVEGTSNPNLYWYRQAAGRGLQLLFYSVGIGQISSEVPQNLSASRPQDRQFILSSKKLLLSDSGFYLCAWNSVFYGYTFGSGTRLTVV.

V is TRBV4-2 and J is TRBJ2-7; D remains unclear. Trimming cost V 1 base and J 3 bases, with 13 bases left between them. Germline CDR1 reads LGHNA; CDR2 reads YNFKEQ. The CDR3 loop spans 15 amino acids. The CDR3 DNA reads as TGTGCCAGCAGCCAAGGGCAAAGGGCAGACTACGAGCAGTACTTC. Its translation: CASSQGQRADYEQYF.

The chain recombines TRBV6-5 with TRBJ1-1; D unclear. V lost 0 bases and J lost 3, with 11 bases in between. CDR1 and CDR2 (germline): MNHEY, SVGAGI. The CDR3 length is 15 residues. DNA for the CDR3: TGTGCCAGCAGTTACTCGTGGGGTGGCGACACTGAAGCTTTCTTT. Translated, it gives CASSYSWGGDTEAFF.

The genes are TRBV19 and TRBJ2-2; the D gene is possibly TRBD1 (6 bases). V was pared by 4 bases and J by 2 bases, with 11 bases between. Germline V gene data show CDR1 as LNHDA and CDR2 as SQIVND (reference sequence). This CDR3 has 15 amino acids. CDR3 residues: CASSTGVPNTGELFF. In DNA form, the CDR3 reads TGTGCCAGTAGTACAGGGGTCCCCAACACCGGGGAGCTGTTTTTT.

The chain joins TRBV7-2 to TRBJ1-5, with TRBD1 as a possible D gene (6 bases). This CDR3 comprises 14 residues. Germline values: CDR1 SGHTA, CDR2 FQGNSA. The V end lost 1 base, the J end lost 6 bases, and 10 bases lay between the germline ends. DNA for the CDR3: TGTGCCAGCAGCTTAGTGGGGGGCGGTCAGCCCCAGCATTTT. Amino acid sequence: CASSLVGGGQPQHF.

This rearrangement joins TRBV6-1 to TRBJ2-3; D is ambiguous. V lost 2 bases, J lost 6 bases, and 9 bases lay in between. The CDR3 has 13 residues. Germline assignment: CDR1 MNHNS and CDR2 SASEGT. This chain's CDR3 is CASSELNVDTQYF. CDR3 in DNA: TGTGCCAGCAGTGAATTGAACGTCGATACGCAGTATTTT.

V usage is TRBV5-4 and J usage is TRBJ1-2, with D perhaps TRBD1 (5 bases). This CDR3 comprises 14 residues. Trimming left V 4 bases short and J 8 bases short, with 18 bases between. Germline CDR1 SGHNT, CDR2 YYREEE (reference sequence). This CDR3 is CASSLDTSSSGYTF. The CDR3 DNA is TGTGCCAGCAGCCTGGACACCTCGTCTAGCGGCTACACCTTC.

The chain carries TRBV10-3 and TRBJ2-2; 9 positions match TRBD1. The CDR3 is 14 amino acids. Trimming cost V 6 bases and J 2 bases; bases outside gene matches: 1. The germline V gene encodes CDR1 ENHRY and CDR2 SYGVKD. DNA for the CDR3: TGTGCCATCAGGGGACAGGGCAACACCGGGGAGCTGTTTTTT. Translation gives CAIRGQGNTGELFF.

Notes on this clone: The sample contains more than one DNA sequence encoding this CDR3. The rearrangement uses TRBV10-3 and TRBJ1-2, with TRBD1 as a possible D gene (6 bases). The CDR3 has 13 residues. The V and J ends lost 6 bases and 5 bases respectively, with 13 bases between them. Germline CDR1 reads ENHRY; CDR2 reads SYGVKD. The CDR3 nucleotides are TGTGCCATCAGCGGGGACACCGGGTATGGCTACACCTTC. Encoded protein: CAISGDTGYGYTF.

This clone occurred a few times. The J gene is TRBJ2-7, the V gene TRBV15, with D possibly matching TRBD1 (5 bases). The length of the CDR3 is 15 residues. With 1 base removed from V and 6 bases from J, the gap between germline ends came to 16 bases. CDR1 is LNHNV, CDR2 YYDKDF, per germline (reference sequence). Here the CDR3 DNA reads TGTGCCACCAGCAGAGTGTTGGACACATGGGCCGAGCAGTACTTC. Translation: CATSRVLDTWAEQYF.

This clone was observed a handful of times. CDR3 DNA: TGTGCCTGGGCAAAGGGCTTACAGGGGGGATACGAGCAGTACTTC. It is translated as CAWAKGLQGGYEQYF. The rearrangement uses TRBV30 and TRBJ2-5; 8 bases are shared with TRBD1. The J call may be faulty, since TRBJ2-7 better matches the DNA end. Germline assignment: CDR1 GTSNPN and CDR2 SVGIG (reference sequence). The CDR3 runs to 15 residues.

This clone was observed a handful of times. J is TRBJ1-5 and V is TRBV7-8; tentative D call: TRBD1 (5 bases). In germline, CDR1 is SGHVS, CDR2 FQNEAQ. The CDR3 runs 14 residues. V dropped 6 bases and J dropped 3 bases, with 12 bases sitting between them. CDR3 nucleotides: TGTGCCAGCAGACAAGACAGCCTCAATCAGCCCCAGCATTTT. This sequence encodes CASRQDSLNQPQHF.